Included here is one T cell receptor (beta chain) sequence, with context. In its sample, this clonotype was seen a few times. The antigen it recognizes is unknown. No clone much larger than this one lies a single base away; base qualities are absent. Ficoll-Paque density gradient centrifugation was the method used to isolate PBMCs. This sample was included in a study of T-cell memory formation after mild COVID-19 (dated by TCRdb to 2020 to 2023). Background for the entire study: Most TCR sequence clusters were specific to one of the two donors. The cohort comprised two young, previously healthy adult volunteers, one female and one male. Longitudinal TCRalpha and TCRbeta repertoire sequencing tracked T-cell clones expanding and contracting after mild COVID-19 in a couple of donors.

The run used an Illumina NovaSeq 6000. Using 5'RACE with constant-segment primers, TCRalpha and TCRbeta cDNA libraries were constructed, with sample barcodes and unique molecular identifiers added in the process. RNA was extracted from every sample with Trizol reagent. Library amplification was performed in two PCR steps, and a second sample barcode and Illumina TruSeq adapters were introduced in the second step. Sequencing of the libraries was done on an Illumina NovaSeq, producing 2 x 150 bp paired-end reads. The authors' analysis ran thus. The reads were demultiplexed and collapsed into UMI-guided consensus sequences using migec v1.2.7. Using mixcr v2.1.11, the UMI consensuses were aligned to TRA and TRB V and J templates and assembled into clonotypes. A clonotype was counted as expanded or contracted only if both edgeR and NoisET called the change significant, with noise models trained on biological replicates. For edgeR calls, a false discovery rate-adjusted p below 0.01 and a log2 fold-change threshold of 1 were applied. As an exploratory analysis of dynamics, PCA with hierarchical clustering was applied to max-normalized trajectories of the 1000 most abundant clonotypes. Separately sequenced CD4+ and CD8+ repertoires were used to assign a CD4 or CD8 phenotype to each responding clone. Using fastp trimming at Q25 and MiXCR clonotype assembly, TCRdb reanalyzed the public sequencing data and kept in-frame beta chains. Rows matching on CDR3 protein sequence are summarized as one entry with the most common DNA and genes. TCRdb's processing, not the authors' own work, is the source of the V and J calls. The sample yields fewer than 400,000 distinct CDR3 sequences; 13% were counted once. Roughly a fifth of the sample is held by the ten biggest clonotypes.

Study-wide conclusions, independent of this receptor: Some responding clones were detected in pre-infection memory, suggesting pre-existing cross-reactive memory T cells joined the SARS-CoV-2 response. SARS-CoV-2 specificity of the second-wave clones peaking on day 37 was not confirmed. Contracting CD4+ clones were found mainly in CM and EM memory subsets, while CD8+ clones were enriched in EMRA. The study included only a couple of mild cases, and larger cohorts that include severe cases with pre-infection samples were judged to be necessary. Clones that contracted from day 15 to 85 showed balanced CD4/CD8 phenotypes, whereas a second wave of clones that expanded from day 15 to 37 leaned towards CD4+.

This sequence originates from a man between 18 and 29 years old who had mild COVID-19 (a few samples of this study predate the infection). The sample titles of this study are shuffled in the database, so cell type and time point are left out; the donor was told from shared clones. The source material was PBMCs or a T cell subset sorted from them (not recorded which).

The nucleotide sequence reads as follows: TGTGCCAGCAGCCAAGGGGTACTGGCTAGCACAGATACGCAGTATTTT. Its protein reads: CASSQGVLASTDTQYF. The rearrangement joined TRBV4-2 to TRBJ2-3, with the D gene not confidently named. From cysteine to phenylalanine, the CDR3 is 16 amino acids long. The only DNA kept is the CDR3, 48 bases in frame from the first base. The germline V gene sets CDR1 to LGHNA and CDR2 to YNFKEQ. The trim is 1 base for V and 0 bases for J, with a gap of 11 bases between the germline ends.